What follows are 20 T cell receptor beta chains derived from one specimen sequenced in a study of blood T cell repertoires in COVID-19. Sequencing used immunoSEQ multiplex PCR; TCRdb keeps in-frame clones, though not all of them. Of approximately 180,000 clones in the sample, more than 65% were seen once. The sample was PBMCs or T cells enriched from blood (not recorded which). All receptors derive from a man aged 45 to 65 who had recovered from COVID-19.

The rearrangement links TRBV19 to TRBJ1-1, with D possibly matching TRBD1 (5 bases). CDR3 length: 15 residues. The V gene lost 5 bases and the J gene lost 6 bases, with 19 bases spanning the gap. Germline V gives CDR1 LNHDA, CDR2 SQIVND (reference sequence). The CDR3 sequence: CASSAGREIGSEAFF. The CDR3 nucleotides read TGTGCCAGTAGTGCCGGCAGGGAAATAGGGTCTGAAGCTTTCTTT.

This clone has just a few counts. V is TRBV7-9 and J is TRBJ2-7; 7 nucleotides align to TRBD1. Germline V gene sequence: CDR1 SEHNR, CDR2 FQNEAQ (reference sequence). With 3 bases clipped from V and 6 bases from J, the junction kept 5 bases outside the gene matches. The CDR3 contains 13 residues. Here the CDR3 DNA reads TGTGCCAGCAGCTTCGACAGGGCTATCGAGCAGTACTTC. Translation gives CASSFDRAIEQYF.

This chain joins TRBV28 and TRBJ1-6; 12 nucleotides align to TRBD1. J was trimmed by 3 bases and V by 1 base; bases with no gene match: 10. The V gene's germline CDR1 is MDHEN and CDR2 SYDVKM. The CDR3 is made up of 20 amino acids. The CDR3 sequence is CASSLSPRDRGRIYNSPLHF. CDR3 nucleotides: TGTGCCAGCAGTTTATCCCCTAGGGACAGGGGGCGAATCTATAATTCACCCCTCCACTTT.

The V gene is TRBV5-1, the J gene TRBJ2-7, with a weak D call TRBD1 (5 bases). This CDR3 has 13 amino acids. In germline, CDR1 is SGHRS, CDR2 YFSETQ. The germline V and J ends were trimmed by 0 bases and 5 bases, with 9 bases remaining between them. CDR3 bases: TGCGCCAGCAGCTTGGTCGCAGGGAACGAGCAGTACTTC. Encoded protein: CASSLVAGNEQYF.

V usage is TRBV5-5 and J usage is TRBJ2-1; 9 positions match TRBD1. Unmatched junction bases numbered 3, after V lost 0 bases and J lost 2 bases. CDR1 is SGHKS and CDR2 is YYEKEE in the germline V gene (reference sequence). There are 16 residues in the CDR3. The CDR3 protein is CASSLAGTGTYNEQFF. The CDR3 DNA follows: TGTGCCAGCAGCTTGGCCGGGACAGGGACCTACAATGAGCAGTTCTTC. Full variable domain (rest looked up from reference TRBV5-5 and TRBJ2-1): DAGVTQSPTHLIKTRGQQVTLRCSPISGHKSVSWYQQVLGQGPQFIFQYYEKEERGRGNFPDRFSARQFPNYSSELNVNALLLGDSALYLCASSLAGTGTYNEQFFGPGTRLTVL.

The chain couples TRBV3-1 (or the pseudogene TRBV3-2) to TRBJ1-2, with 7 nucleotides matching TRBD1. The CDR3 totals 16 residues. The V gene's germline CDR1 is LGHDT and CDR2 YNNKEL (reference sequence). V lost 0 bases, J lost 6 bases, and 10 bases stayed unmatched. CDR3 loop: CASSQDLPSGQNGYTF. In DNA, the CDR3 is TGTGCCAGCAGCCAAGATTTGCCGTCGGGACAGAATGGCTACACCTTC.

The rearrangement uses TRBV19 and TRBJ2-3; tentative D call: TRBD2 (6 bases). CDR1 LNHDA and CDR2 SQIVND come from the germline V gene (reference sequence). The CDR3 consists of 15 residues. Trimming removed 3 bases from V and 2 bases from J, with 12 bases in between. CDR3 sequence: CASSITSLFTDTQYF. CDR3 nucleotide sequence: TGTGCCAGTAGTATTACTAGCCTTTTCACAGATACGCAGTATTTT.

The chain joins TRBV6-6 to TRBJ2-2, with 11 bases identical to TRBD2. Trimming removed 4 bases from V and 8 bases from J; junction bases left unmatched: 3. The CDR3 contains 14 residues. Germline V CDR1 and CDR2: MNHNY, SVGAGI (reference sequence). This CDR3 reads CASSSWTSGGELFF. The CDR3, as DNA: TGTGCCAGCAGTTCGTGGACTAGCGGGGGGGAGCTGTTTTTT.

In regard to this clone: A junction boundary mismatches the germline segment, possibly from a read error. The chain employs TRBV30 and TRBJ2-3; possible D gene TRBD1, 6 bases. Germline V lookup: CDR1 GTSNPN, CDR2 SVGIG (reference sequence). This CDR3 comprises 15 residues. This CDR3 reads CAWGVQGRRTDTQYF. Written as DNA, the CDR3 is TGTGCCTGGGGTGTACAGGGAAGGAGGACAGATACGCAGTATTTT. The full variable domain, with the rest looked up from reference TRBV30 and TRBJ2-3, is SQTIHQWPATLVQPVGSPLSLECTVEGTSNPNLYWYRQAAGRGLQLLFYSVGIGQISSEVPQNLSASRPQDRQFILSSKKLLLSDSGFYLCAWGVQGRRTDTQYFGPGTRLTVL.

The table lists this clone with a count of one. The chain carries TRBV2 and TRBJ2-1; TRBD2 might be the D (7 bases). The CDR3 is 15 residues long. CDR1 and CDR2 (germline): SNHLY, FYNNEI. V gave up 10 bases and J gave up 6 bases, with 22 bases separating them. CDR3 coding DNA: TGTGCCACCCGCCTGGCGGGGGCCCTCGGCAATGAGCAGTTCTTC. Encoded protein: CATRLAGALGNEQFF.

The CDR3: CAWSVKGADSPLHF. CDR3 in DNA: TGTGCCTGGAGTGTAAAGGGGGCGGATTCACCCCTCCACTTT. The chain couples TRBV30 to TRBJ1-6, with 7 bases identical to TRBD1. Looked up from germline, CDR1 is GTSNPN and CDR2 is SVGIG (reference sequence). Unmatched junction bases numbered 4, after V lost 0 bases and J lost 8 bases. This CDR3 comprises 14 residues.

The V and J genes are TRBV19 and TRBJ2-3; TRBD2 matches 7 bases. The germline CDR1 and CDR2 sequences are LNHDA and SQIVND (reference sequence). Germline trimming cut 3 bases from V and 5 bases from J; bases unmatched to any gene: 2. The CDR3 extends over 13 amino acids. The CDR3 coding sequence is TGTGCCAGTAGTATGAGGGAGGGAGATACGCAGTATTTT. It codes for CASSMREGDTQYF.

V and J are TRBV20-1 and TRBJ1-1; D gene ambiguous. Trimming removed 6 bases from V and 8 bases from J, with 13 bases in between. Looked up from germline, CDR1 is DFQATT and CDR2 is SNEGSKA (reference sequence). The CDR3 extends over 11 amino acids. CDR3 amino acids: CSAHGLDEAFF. CDR3 DNA: TGCAGTGCCCATGGACTAGACGAAGCTTTCTTT.

This chain uses TRBV5-8 with TRBJ1-2; D is uncertain. The V gene lost 0 bases and the J gene lost 5 bases, with 14 bases spanning the gap. CDR1 and CDR2 (germline): SGHTS, YDEGEE. This CDR3 has 15 residues. The CDR3 coding sequence is TGTGCCAGCAGCTTGGATGGGGAAGAGGGTTATGGCTACACCTTC. Amino acid sequence: CASSLDGEEGYGYTF.

The gene calls are TRBV12-3 or TRBV12-4 and TRBJ1-1; a possible D gene is TRBD1 (6 bases). The V and J ends lost 6 bases and 0 bases respectively, with 8 bases between them. CDR3 length equals 13 residues. CDR3 amino acids: CASRWGLNTEAFF. CDR3 coding DNA: TGTGCCAGCAGGTGGGGGCTGAACACTGAAGCTTTCTTT.

This CDR3 is CASSIDERGYNEQFF. DNA of the CDR3: TGTGCCAGCAGCATAGACGAGCGGGGGTACAATGAGCAGTTCTTC. The J gene is TRBJ2-1, the V gene TRBV7-8, with 8 bases identical to TRBD2. From germline, CDR1 is SGHVS and CDR2 FQNEAQ. The V segment lost 5 bases and the J segment 4 bases; nucleotides outside the gene matches: 7. This CDR3 has 15 amino acids.

A few counts support this clone. This chain uses TRBV28 with TRBJ1-1, with TRBD1 as a possible D gene (6 bases). Trimming left V 8 bases short and J 1 base short, with 14 bases between. Germline CDR1 MDHEN, CDR2 SYDVKM. The CDR3 extends over 14 amino acids. CDR3 region: CASRTVGENTEAFF. Written as DNA, the CDR3 is TGTGCCAGCCGGACAGTTGGCGAGAACACTGAAGCTTTCTTT.

This clone was counted ten times or more. The chain joins TRBV3-1 (or the pseudogene TRBV3-2) to TRBJ1-3; no clear D. With 0 bases removed from V and 1 base from J, the gap between germline ends came to 10 bases. Germline assignment: CDR1 LGHDT and CDR2 YNNKEL (reference sequence). The CDR3 consists of 16 residues. For the CDR3, the DNA is TGTGCCAGCAGCCAAGAGGTAGGAGAATCTGGAAACACCATATATTTT. It translates to CASSQEVGESGNTIYF.

V usage is TRBV6-5 and J usage is TRBJ2-1; 8 bases are a match to TRBD2. The CDR3 runs to 15 residues. CDR1 and CDR2 from the germline V gene are MNHEY and SVGAGI. The trim removed 5 bases at V and 4 bases at J, leaving 7 bases unmatched. As DNA, the CDR3 is TGTGCCAGCAGTACCGCGGGGGGAAAATACAATGAGCAGTTCTTC. Protein product: CASSTAGGKYNEQFF.

V and J are TRBV19 and TRBJ2-1; a weak D match, TRBD2 (7 bases). V was shortened by 1 base and J by 9 bases, with 10 bases between the two germline ends. Germline V CDR1 and CDR2: LNHDA, SQIVND (reference sequence). The CDR3 contains 13 residues. The CDR3 DNA reads as TGTGCCAGTAGTATAGGGGGGGGCACTGAGCAGTTCTTC. It translates to CASSIGGGTEQFF.